Listed here are 6 T cell receptor beta chains from one sample, sequenced in a study of T cell repertoires in cytomegalovirus infection. Each CDR3 protein gets one entry after TCRdb re-called the reads with MiXCR. The sample has about 570,000 distinct CDR3 sequences, approximately 40% seen once; the top ten hold over 45%. No antigen is known for these receptors. The specimen was cultured PBMCs, collected from culture after CMV antigen stimulation. The receptor source for this set is a human donor in good health (CMV status not recorded). Some clones in this sample may be carry-over from other donors' samples.

The genes are TRBV6-2 or TRBV6-3 and TRBJ2-5, with D possibly TRBD2 on 6 matching bases. The germline V gene encodes CDR1 MNHEY and CDR2 SVGEGT. V lost 3 bases and J 2 bases, leaving 19 bases between the germline ends. CDR3 length: 17 amino acids. Here the CDR3 DNA reads TGTGCCAGCAGTTATGTCGGAGGGCAGTCGGCACAAGAGACCCAGTACTTC. It codes for CASSYVGGQSAQETQYF.

This chain uses TRBV19 with TRBJ1-4, with D perhaps TRBD1 (5 bases). The CDR3 spans 13 residues. Germline V gives CDR1 LNHDA, CDR2 SQIVND (reference sequence). Trimming took 7 bases from V and 7 from J, leaving 13 bases between them. In DNA form, the CDR3 reads TGTGCCAGTAATTGGGGCCGCGGTGAAAAACTGTTTTTT. It specifies CASNWGRGEKLFF.

This rearrangement joins TRBV20-1 to TRBJ1-5, with D possibly being TRBD1 (5 bases). V was trimmed by 0 bases and J by 7 bases, leaving 22 bases between them. CDR1 DFQATT and CDR2 SNEGSKA come from the germline V gene (reference sequence). The CDR3 has 17 amino acids. As DNA, the CDR3 is TGCAGTGCTAGAGATCAGGACATATACTTGGCTGGGCAGCCCCAGCATTTT. It encodes CSARDQDIYLAGQPQHF.

The V gene is TRBV7-9, the J gene TRBJ2-3; a possible D gene is TRBD2 (5 bases). The V end was cut by 3 bases, the J end by 9 bases, with 13 bases between. From germline, CDR1 is SEHNR and CDR2 FQNEAQ (reference sequence). This CDR3 spans 13 amino acids. The CDR3 sequence is CASSFRPGLTQYF. The CDR3 coding sequence is TGTGCCAGCAGCTTCCGACCGGGATTGACGCAGTATTTT.

The chain is built from TRBV11-2 and TRBJ2-7; 9 bases agree with TRBD1. The CDR3 has 16 amino acids. In germline, CDR1 is SGHAT, CDR2 FQNNGV. V shed 5 bases, J shed 1 base, and the junction held 9 bases outside the gene matches. CDR3 DNA: TGTGCCAGCAGCCCACTGTCGGGACAGGGTTCCTACGAGCAGTACTTC. Protein: CASSPLSGQGSYEQYF.

The rearrangement uses TRBV5-6 and TRBJ2-5, with 10 bases that match TRBD2. Germline V gene sequence: CDR1 SGHDT, CDR2 YYEEEE. The V gene end was trimmed by 4 bases and the J gene end by 3 bases; junction bases not matched to a gene: 6. CDR3 length equals 15 residues. In nucleotides, the CDR3 is TGTGCCAGCAGCGGAATTAGCGGGAGGAAAGAGACCCAGTACTTC. Translating gives CASSGISGRKETQYF.